Below are 15 T cell receptor beta chains sequenced from a single sample in a study of CD8 T cells in Susac syndrome. The RNA input was about 0.5 to 1 ug, and it was reverse transcribed with random hexamers. One entry per CDR3 protein results from TCRdb running MiXCR on the immunoSEQ multiplex PCR reads. This sample yields around 140,000 distinct CDR3 sequences, of which roughly 95% are seen a single time; over 0.1% belongs to the top ten. The sequenced sample was CD4+ T cells from PBMCs. The receptors derive from a human donor with multiple sclerosis.

The rearrangement uses TRBV12-5 and TRBJ2-3; 9 bases match TRBD1. CDR3 length equals 16 residues. J lost 3 bases, V lost 3 bases, and 7 bases had no gene match. Germline V gene data show CDR1 as LGHNT and CDR2 as FRNRAP. The CDR3 sequence: CASGLGDREGTDTQYF. CDR3 sequence (DNA): TGTGCTAGTGGTTTAGGGGACAGGGAAGGTACAGATACGCAGTATTTT. Combining the CDR3 with reference TRBV12-5 and TRBJ2-3 gives the whole variable domain DARVTQTPRHKVTEMGQEVTMRCQPILGHNTVFWYRQTMMQGLELLAYFRNRAPLDDSGMPKDRFSAEMPDATLATLKIQPSEPRDSAVYFCASGLGDREGTDTQYFGPGTRLTVL.

The rearrangement joins TRBV3-1 to TRBJ2-2, with D hard to call. With 6 bases removed from V and 4 bases from J, the gap between germline ends came to 15 bases. CDR3 length: 15 residues. Germline CDR1 LGHDT, CDR2 YNNKEL (reference sequence). The CDR3 nucleotides read TGTGCCAGCAGGTTGGACGCATTAAGCACCGGGGAGCTGTTTTTT. Translation: CASRLDALSTGELFF.

The J gene is TRBJ2-5, the V gene TRBV20-1; TRBD1 is a possible D gene (6 bases). Germline V gene data show CDR1 as DFQATT and CDR2 as SNEGSKA (reference sequence). The CDR3 spans 14 residues. The ends were cut back, 0 bases at V and 5 bases at J, with 13 bases in the middle. In DNA form, the CDR3 reads TGCAGTGCTAGAGACATGGACAGTCTGGAGACCCAGTACTTC. Its translation: CSARDMDSLETQYF.

The gene calls are TRBV6-5 and TRBJ1-2; no firm D call. Germline assignment: CDR1 MNHEY and CDR2 SVGAGI. The CDR3 length is 14 residues. Trimming pared 5 bases from V and 5 bases from J, leaving 15 bases between. This CDR3 reads CASSPTRDGYGYTF. DNA for the CDR3: TGTGCCAGCAGTCCGACTCGAGACGGATATGGCTACACCTTC.

This chain links TRBV20-1 with TRBJ2-7, with TRBD2 identical over 7 bases. CDR1 is DFQATT, CDR2 SNEGSKA, per germline (reference sequence). V shed 0 bases, J shed 4 bases, and the junction held 9 bases outside the gene matches. The CDR3 consists of 15 residues. Here the CDR3 reads CSARDRGGNKYEQYF. DNA of the CDR3: TGCAGTGCTAGAGATCGGGGAGGGAACAAATACGAGCAGTACTTC.

J is TRBJ2-7 and V is TRBV4-1; D is tentatively TRBD1 or TRBD2 (5 bases each). CDR3 length: 13 amino acids. CDR1 and CDR2 (germline): MGHRA, YSYEKL. V lost 3 bases and J lost 12, with 18 bases in between. The CDR3, as DNA: TGCGCCAGCAGCCAGGGACCCGGACGGTACGGGTACTTC. It is translated as CASSQGPGRYGYF.

The chain uses TRBV5-1 and TRBJ2-6, with no clear D. V was pared by 0 bases and J by 0 bases, with 10 bases between. Germline V CDR1 and CDR2: SGHRS, YFSETQ. This CDR3 has 17 amino acids. The CDR3 DNA reads TGCGCCAGCAGCTTGGAGTTCAGCGCCTCTGGGGCCAACGTCCTGACTTTC. This encodes CASSLEFSASGANVLTF.

The CDR3 DNA is TGTGCCTGGAGTACAGAGGGGCGTTCCACAGATACGCAGTATTTT. It yields the protein CAWSTEGRSTDTQYF. V usage is TRBV30 and J usage is TRBJ2-3; D assignment may be TRBD1 or TRBD2 (5 bases each). Germline lookup yields CDR1 GTSNPN and CDR2 SVGIG (reference sequence). CDR3 length equals 15 residues. Trimming removed 2 bases from V and 2 bases from J, with 14 bases in between.

The chain uses TRBV12-3 or TRBV12-4 and TRBJ2-4; D not resolved. The ends were cut back, 3 bases at V and 2 bases at J, with 11 bases in the middle. The length of the CDR3 is 15 residues. DNA for the CDR3: TGTGCCAGCAGTTTTTCCAACCCCCCCAAAAACATTCAGTACTTC. Protein: CASSFSNPPKNIQYF.

The rearrangement uses TRBV9 and TRBJ2-2; weak D call: TRBD2 (5 bases). The CDR3 spans 14 residues. Trimming stripped 3 bases from V and 6 bases from J, with 12 bases between. The V gene's germline CDR1 is SGDLS and CDR2 YYNGEE. The CDR3 bases are TGTGCCAGCAGCGCTGCGGGCCCAGCCGGGGAGCTGTTTTTT. Translation gives CASSAAGPAGELFF.

This clonotype was found once. The chain carries TRBV7-9 and TRBJ2-3; TRBD2 aligns across 12 bases. Germline CDR1 reads SEHNR; CDR2 reads FQNEAQ (reference sequence). V dropped 5 bases and J dropped 2; count of bases not matched to a gene: 5. The CDR3 is 16 amino acids. The CDR3 here is CASSPGLAGNTDTQYF. Here the CDR3 DNA reads TGTGCCAGCAGCCCCGGACTAGCGGGAAACACAGATACGCAGTATTTT. Complete variable domain (other parts from reference TRBV7-9 and TRBJ2-3): DTGVSQNPRHKITKRGQNVTFRCDPISEHNRLYWYRQTLGQGPEFLTYFQNEAQLEKSRLLSDRFSAERPKGSFSTLEIQRTEQGDSAMYLCASSPGLAGNTDTQYFGPGTRLTVL.

A single count supports this clonotype. The V and J genes are TRBV5-1 and TRBJ1-1, with D unresolved. The germline V gene has CDR1 SGHRS and CDR2 YFSETQ. The V gene lost 4 bases and the J gene lost 1 base, with 5 bases spanning the gap. The CDR3 runs 12 residues. For the CDR3, the DNA is TGCGCCAGCAGCGACAAGAACACTGAAGCTTTCTTT. Encoded protein: CASSDKNTEAFF. The variable domain in full, with the rest retrieved from reference TRBV5-1 and TRBJ1-1, is KAGVTQTPRYLIKTRGQQVTLSCSPISGHRSVSWYQQTPGQGLQFLFEYFSETQRNKGNFPGRFSGRQFSNSRSEMNVSTLELGDSALYLCASSDKNTEAFFGQGTRLTVV.

The chain employs TRBV7-2 and TRBJ1-4, with D possibly matching TRBD1 (5 bases). The germline gives CDR1 SGHTA, CDR2 FQGNSA. V lost 1 base to trimming and J lost 8 bases, with 11 bases between them. The CDR3 runs 14 residues. Here the CDR3 reads CASSLGGFREKLFF. DNA of the CDR3: TGTGCCAGCAGCTTAGGGGGGTTTCGCGAAAAACTGTTTTTT.

The rearrangement joins TRBV7-2 to TRBJ2-5, with TRBD1 identical over 9 bases. The ends lost 5 bases at V and 2 bases at J; junction bases unmatched: 6. This CDR3 has 15 residues. Per germline, CDR1 SGHTA and CDR2 FQGNSA. The CDR3 region has the DNA TGTGCCAGCAGCACTGGGACAGGGCGACAAGAGACCCAGTACTTC. Protein: CASSTGTGRQETQYF.

V is TRBV20-1 and J is TRBJ2-1; D remains unclear. This CDR3 has 12 amino acids. The V and J ends lost 7 bases and 3 bases respectively, with 10 bases between them. CDR1 is DFQATT, CDR2 SNEGSKA, per germline (reference sequence). CDR3 protein: CSDQRRYNEQFF. CDR3 nucleotides: TGCAGTGACCAGCGCCGCTACAATGAGCAGTTCTTC.